The following is a TCR beta chain sequence with its context. Its antigen is not identified. The source of the sample is a study of shared clonotypes between healthy human individuals. Study-level results: At large depth, rarefaction still showed sorted-subset sequencing to be incomplete. It was the non-shared clonotypes that had lower generation probabilities than clonotypes shared by all four donors. Generally, naive subsets (rather than memory subsets) showed larger estimated richness.

Sequenced by immunoSEQ multiplex PCR; TCRdb stores in-frame clones only, minus some. The repertoire holds 780,000 or so clones, with over 55% as singletons. CDR1 and CDR2 (germline): SGHVS, FQNEAQ. This CDR3 spans 13 amino acids. Trimming shortened V by 6 bases and J by 2 bases, and 11 bases separated the two germline ends. Sequencing was done on a sample of memory CD4+ T cells sorted from blood. Sample subset: CD45RA-negative fraction. The clonotype was recovered from a woman in her 30s in good health. The chain uses TRBV7-8 and TRBJ2-7, with a weak D call TRBD2 (5 bases). The CDR3 nucleotides read TGTGCCAGCAGTCAAAAGGGAGCCTACGAGCAGTACTTC. It yields the protein CASSQKGAYEQYF.